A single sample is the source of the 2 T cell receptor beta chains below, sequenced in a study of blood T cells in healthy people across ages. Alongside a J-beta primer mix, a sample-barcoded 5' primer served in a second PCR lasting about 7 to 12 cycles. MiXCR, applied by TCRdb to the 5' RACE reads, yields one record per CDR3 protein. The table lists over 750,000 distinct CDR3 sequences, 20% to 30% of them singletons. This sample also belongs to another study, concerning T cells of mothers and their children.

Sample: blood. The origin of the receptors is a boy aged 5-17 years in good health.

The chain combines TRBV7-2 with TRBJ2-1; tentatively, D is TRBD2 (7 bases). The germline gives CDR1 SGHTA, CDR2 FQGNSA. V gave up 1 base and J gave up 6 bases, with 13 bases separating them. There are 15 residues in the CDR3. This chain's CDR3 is CASSLVGGALNEQFF. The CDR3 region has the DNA TGTGCCAGCAGCTTAGTAGGGGGGGCACTCAATGAGCAGTTCTTC.

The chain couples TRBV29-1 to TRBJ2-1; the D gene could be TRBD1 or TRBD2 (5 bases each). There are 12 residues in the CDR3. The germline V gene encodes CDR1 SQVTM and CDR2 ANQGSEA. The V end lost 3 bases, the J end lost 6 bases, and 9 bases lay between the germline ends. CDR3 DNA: TGCAGCGTTGAGGGGGTTTTCAATGAGCAGTTCTTC. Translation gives CSVEGVFNEQFF.